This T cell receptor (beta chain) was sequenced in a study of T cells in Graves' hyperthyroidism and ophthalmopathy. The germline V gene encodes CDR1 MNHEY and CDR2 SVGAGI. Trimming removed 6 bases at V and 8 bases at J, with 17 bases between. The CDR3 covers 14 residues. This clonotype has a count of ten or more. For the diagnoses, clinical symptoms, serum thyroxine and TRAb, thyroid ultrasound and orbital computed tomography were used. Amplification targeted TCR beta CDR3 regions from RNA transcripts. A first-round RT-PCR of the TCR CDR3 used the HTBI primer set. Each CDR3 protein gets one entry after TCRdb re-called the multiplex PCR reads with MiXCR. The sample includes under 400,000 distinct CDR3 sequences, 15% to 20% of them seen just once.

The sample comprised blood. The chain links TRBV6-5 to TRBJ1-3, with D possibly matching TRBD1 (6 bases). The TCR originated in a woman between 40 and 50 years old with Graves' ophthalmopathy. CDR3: CASSLWGRQYTIYF. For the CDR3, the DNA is TGTGCCAGCAGCCTATGGGGGCGTCAATACACCATATATTTT.